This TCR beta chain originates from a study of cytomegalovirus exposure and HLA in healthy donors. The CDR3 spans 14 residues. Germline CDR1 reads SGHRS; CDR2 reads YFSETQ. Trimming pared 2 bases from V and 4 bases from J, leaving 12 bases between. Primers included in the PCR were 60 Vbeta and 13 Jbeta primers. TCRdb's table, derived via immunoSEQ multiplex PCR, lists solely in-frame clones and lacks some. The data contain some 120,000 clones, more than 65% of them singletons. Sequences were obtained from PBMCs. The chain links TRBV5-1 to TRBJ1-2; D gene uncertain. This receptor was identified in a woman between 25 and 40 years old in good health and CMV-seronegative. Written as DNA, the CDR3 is TGCGCCAGCAGCTTCCCCGGGGAGGGCTATGGCTACACCTTC. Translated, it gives CASSFPGEGYGYTF.